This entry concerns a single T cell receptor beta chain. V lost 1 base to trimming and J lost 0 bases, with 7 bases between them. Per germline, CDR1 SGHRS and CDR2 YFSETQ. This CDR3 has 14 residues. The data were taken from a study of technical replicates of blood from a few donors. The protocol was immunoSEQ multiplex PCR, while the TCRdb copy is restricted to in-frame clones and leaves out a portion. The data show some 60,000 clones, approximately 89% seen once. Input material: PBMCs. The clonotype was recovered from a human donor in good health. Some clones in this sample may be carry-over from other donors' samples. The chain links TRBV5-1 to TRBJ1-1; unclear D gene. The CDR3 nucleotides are TGCGCCAGCAGCTTGCGCGGGCTGAACACTGAAGCTTTCTTT. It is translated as CASSLRGLNTEAFF.